Described below is a single T cell receptor (beta chain) sequence and its context. The sample originates from a study of blood T cell repertoires in COVID-19. The CDR3 runs to 15 residues. Generated by immunoSEQ multiplex PCR, the TCRdb table keeps only in-frame clones and is missing some. The repertoire has fewer than 300,000 clones, approximately 80% of them found once; the top ten carry less than 10%. The genes are TRBV21-1 and TRBJ1-5; TRBD1 is the table's D call and was not checked against the DNA. TRBV21-1 represents a pseudogene. This TCR came from a human donor in a cohort sampled during active COVID-19. Material: peripheral blood. The CDR3 DNA is TGTGCCAGCAGCCAGGACAGGGGAAGCAATCAGCCCCAGCATTTT. Protein product: CASSQDRGSNQPQHF.